Many counts were recorded for the clone carrying this T cell receptor beta chain. The antigen remains undetermined. The CDR3 length is 16 residues. CDR1 and CDR2 from the germline V gene are SGHRS and YFSETQ. Trimming removed 4 bases from V and 0 bases from J; junction bases left unmatched: 5. Library preparation for TCR beta used quantitative 5'-RACE with molecular barcodes. A single record per CDR3 protein comes from TCRdb applying MiXCR to the 5' RACE reads. There are 55,000 or so distinct CDR3 sequences in the sample; roughly 7.4% occur only once, and over 7% lies in the top ten. This sample is part of a study of CD8 T cells in ankylosing spondylitis. Findings of the study overall: A TCR beta motif of under ten highly homologous variants seemed to mark ankylosing spondylitis blood. Clones linked to the disease showed a CD8+ phenotype. They occurred at relatively low frequencies in peripheral blood.

The rearrangement uses TRBV5-1 and TRBJ1-3; 9 bases fit TRBD1. The clonotype originates from a female donor with ankylosing spondylitis or in good health (not recorded which). Sequences were obtained from blood, either unsorted or a sorted T cell fraction (not recorded which). The CDR3 coding sequence is TGCGCCAGCAGCGCGGGACAGGGCCCCTCTGGAAACACCATATATTTT. Its protein is CASSAGQGPSGNTIYF.